This T cell receptor beta chain derives from a study of T cells in Graves' hyperthyroidism and ophthalmopathy. Amplified TCR beta CDR3 regions derived from RNA transcripts. Researchers ran a first-round RT-PCR on the TCR CDR3 using the HTBI primer set. TCRdb re-called the multiplex PCR reads through MiXCR, storing one row per CDR3 protein. In the table there are about 380,000 distinct CDR3 sequences, approximately 15% of which are singletons. The receptor was isolated from a woman aged 60-75 years with Graves' hyperthyroidism. The material sequenced was blood.

CDR3 in DNA: TGTGCCAGTAGTATCCAGGTACCGCCTGGAAACACCATATATTTT. The encoded protein is CASSIQVPPGNTIYF. The V gene is TRBV19, the J gene TRBJ1-3; D call uncertain. The CDR3 length is 15 residues. CDR1 and CDR2 (germline): LNHDA, SQIVND (reference sequence). V was clipped by 3 bases and J by 2 bases, with 11 bases between them.